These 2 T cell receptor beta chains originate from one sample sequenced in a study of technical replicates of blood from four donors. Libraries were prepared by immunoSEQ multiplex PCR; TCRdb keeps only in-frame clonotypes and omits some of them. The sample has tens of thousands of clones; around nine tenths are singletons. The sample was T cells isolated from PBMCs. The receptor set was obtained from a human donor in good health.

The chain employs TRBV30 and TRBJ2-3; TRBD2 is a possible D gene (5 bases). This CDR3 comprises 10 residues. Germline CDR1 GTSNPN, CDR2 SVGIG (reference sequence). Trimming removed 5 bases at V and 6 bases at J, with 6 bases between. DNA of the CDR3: TGTGCCTGGGGCGGGGATACGCAGTATTTT. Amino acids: CAWGGDTQYF.

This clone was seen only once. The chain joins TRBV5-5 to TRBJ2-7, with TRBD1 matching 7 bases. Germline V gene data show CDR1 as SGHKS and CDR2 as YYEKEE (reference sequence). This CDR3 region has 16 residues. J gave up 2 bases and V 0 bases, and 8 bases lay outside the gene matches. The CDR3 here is CASSLGPWDSPYEQYF. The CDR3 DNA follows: TGTGCCAGCAGCTTGGGGCCTTGGGACAGTCCCTACGAGCAGTACTTC.